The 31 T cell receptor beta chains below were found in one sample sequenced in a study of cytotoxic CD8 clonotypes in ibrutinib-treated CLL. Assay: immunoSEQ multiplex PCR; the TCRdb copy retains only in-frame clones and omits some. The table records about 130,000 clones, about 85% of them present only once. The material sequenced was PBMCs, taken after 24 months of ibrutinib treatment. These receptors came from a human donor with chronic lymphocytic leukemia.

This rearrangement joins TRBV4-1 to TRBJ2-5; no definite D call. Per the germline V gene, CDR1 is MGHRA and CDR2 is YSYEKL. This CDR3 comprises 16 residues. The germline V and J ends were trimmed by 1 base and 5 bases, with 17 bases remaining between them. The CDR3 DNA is TGCGCCAGCAGCCAAGGTACAGTCATCCGGGTCGAGACCCAGTACTTC. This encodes CASSQGTVIRVETQYF.

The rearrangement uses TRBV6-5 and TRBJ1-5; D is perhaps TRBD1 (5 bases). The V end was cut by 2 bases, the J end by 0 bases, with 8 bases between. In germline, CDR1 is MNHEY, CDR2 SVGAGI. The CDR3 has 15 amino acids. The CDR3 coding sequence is TGTGCCAGCAGTTACACGAGGGGTAGCAATCAGCCCCAGCATTTT. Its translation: CASSYTRGSNQPQHF.

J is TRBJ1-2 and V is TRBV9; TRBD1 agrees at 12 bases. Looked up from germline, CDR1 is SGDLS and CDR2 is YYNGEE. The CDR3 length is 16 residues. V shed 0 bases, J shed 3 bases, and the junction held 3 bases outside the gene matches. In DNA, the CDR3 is TGTGCCAGCAGCGTAGGGGGACAGGGGGCATACTATGGCTACACCTTC. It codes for CASSVGGQGAYYGYTF.

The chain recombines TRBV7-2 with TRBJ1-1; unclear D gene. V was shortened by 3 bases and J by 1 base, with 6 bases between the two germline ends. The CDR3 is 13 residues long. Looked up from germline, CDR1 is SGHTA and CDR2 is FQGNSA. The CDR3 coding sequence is TGTGCCAGCAGCTTGACCTGGAACACTGAAGCTTTCTTT. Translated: CASSLTWNTEAFF. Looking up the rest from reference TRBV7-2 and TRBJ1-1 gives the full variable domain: GAGVSQSPSNKVTEKGKDVELRCDPISGHTALYWYRQSLGQGLEFLIYFQGNSAPDKSGLPSDRFSAERTGGSVSTLTIQRTQQEDSAVYLCASSLTWNTEAFFGQGTRLTVV.

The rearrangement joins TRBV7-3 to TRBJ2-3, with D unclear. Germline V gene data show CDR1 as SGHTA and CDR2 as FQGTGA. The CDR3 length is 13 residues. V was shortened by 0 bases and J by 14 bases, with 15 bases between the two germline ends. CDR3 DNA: TGTGCCAGCAGCTTAACCTCAGACCAGAGGTTGTATTTT. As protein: CASSLTSDQRLYF.

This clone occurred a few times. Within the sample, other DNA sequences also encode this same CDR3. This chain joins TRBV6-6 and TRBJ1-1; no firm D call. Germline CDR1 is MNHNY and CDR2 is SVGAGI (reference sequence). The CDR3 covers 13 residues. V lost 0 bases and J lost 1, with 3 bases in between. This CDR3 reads CASSYSENTEAFF. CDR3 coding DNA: TGTGCCAGCAGTTACTCGGAGAACACTGAAGCTTTCTTT.

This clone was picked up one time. In DNA, the CDR3 is TGTGCCACCAGCAGAGATCGGTCAGGGCCCATGAACTATGGCTACACCTTC. Amino acids: CATSRDRSGPMNYGYTF. The rearrangement links TRBV15 to TRBJ1-2; D might be TRBD1 (5 bases). CDR3 length: 17 amino acids. Germline V CDR1 and CDR2: LNHNV, YYDKDF (reference sequence). Trimming left V 0 bases short and J 2 bases short, with 16 bases between.

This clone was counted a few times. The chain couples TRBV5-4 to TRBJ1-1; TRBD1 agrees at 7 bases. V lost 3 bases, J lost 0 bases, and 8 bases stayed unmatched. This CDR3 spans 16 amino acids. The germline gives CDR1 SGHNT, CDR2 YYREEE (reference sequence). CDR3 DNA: TGTGCCAGCAGCTGGGAGGTGGGACAGATGAACACTGAAGCTTTCTTT. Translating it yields CASSWEVGQMNTEAFF.

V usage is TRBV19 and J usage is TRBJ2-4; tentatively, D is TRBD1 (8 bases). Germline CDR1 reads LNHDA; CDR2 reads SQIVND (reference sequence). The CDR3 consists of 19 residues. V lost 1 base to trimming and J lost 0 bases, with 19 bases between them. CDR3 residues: CASSIGGGQASIAKNIQYF. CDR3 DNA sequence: TGTGCCAGTAGTATAGGGGGGGGACAGGCGTCTATAGCCAAAAACATTCAGTACTTC.

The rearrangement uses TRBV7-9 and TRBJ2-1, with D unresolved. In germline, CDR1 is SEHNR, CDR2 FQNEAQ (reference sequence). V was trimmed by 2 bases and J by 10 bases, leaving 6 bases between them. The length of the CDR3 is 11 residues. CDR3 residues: CASSLIGEQFF. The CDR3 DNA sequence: TGTGCCAGCAGCTTAATCGGGGAGCAGTTCTTC.

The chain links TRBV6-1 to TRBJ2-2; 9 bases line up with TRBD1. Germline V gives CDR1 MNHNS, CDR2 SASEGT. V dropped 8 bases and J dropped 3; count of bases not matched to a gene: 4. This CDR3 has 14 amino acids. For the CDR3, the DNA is TGTGCCAGCGCACAGGGGGCAGACACCGGGGAGCTGTTTTTT. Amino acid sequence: CASAQGADTGELFF.

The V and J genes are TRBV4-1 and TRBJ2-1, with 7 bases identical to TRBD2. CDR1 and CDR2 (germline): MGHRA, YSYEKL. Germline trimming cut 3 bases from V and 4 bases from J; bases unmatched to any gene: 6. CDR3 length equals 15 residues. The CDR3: CASSQGGPAYNEQFF. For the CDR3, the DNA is TGCGCCAGCAGCCAGGGAGGGCCGGCGTACAATGAGCAGTTCTTC.

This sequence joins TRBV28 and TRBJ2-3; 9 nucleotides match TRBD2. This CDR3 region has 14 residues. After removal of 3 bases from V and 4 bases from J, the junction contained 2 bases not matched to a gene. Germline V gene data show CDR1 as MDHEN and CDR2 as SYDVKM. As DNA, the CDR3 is TGTGCCAGCAGTTTTAGCGGGGGACCAGATACGCAGTATTTT. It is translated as CASSFSGGPDTQYF. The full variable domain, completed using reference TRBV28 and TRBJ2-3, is DVKVTQSSRYLVKRTGEKVFLECVQDMDHENMFWYRQDPGLGLRLIYFSYDVKMKEKGDIPEGYSVSREKKERFSLILESASTNQTSMYLCASSFSGGPDTQYFGPGTRLTVL.

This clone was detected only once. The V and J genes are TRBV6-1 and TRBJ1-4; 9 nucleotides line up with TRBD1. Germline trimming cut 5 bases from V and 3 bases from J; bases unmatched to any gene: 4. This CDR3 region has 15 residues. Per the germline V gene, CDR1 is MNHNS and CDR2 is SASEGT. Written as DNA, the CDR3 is TGTGCCAGCAGTCGGGACAGGGTTCCTAATGAAAAACTGTTTTTT. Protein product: CASSRDRVPNEKLFF.

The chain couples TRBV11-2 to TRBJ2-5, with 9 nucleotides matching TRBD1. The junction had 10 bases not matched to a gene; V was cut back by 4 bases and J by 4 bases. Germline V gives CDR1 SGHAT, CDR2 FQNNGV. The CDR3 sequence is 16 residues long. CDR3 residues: CASSSSGTGIGETQYF. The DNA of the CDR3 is TGTGCCAGCAGCTCGTCCGGGACAGGGATCGGAGAGACCCAGTACTTC.

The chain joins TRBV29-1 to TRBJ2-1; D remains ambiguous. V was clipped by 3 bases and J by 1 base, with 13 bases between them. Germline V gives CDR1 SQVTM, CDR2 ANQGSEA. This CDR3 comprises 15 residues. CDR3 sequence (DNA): TGCAGCGTTGAGGAGAACTTACTTTCCTACAATGAGCAGTTCTTC. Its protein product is CSVEENLLSYNEQFF.

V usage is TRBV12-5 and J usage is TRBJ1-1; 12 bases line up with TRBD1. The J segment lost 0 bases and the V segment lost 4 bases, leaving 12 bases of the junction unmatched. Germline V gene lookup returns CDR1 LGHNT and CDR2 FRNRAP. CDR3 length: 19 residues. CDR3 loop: CASGSLRDRGRMVNTEAFF. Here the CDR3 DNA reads TGTGCTAGTGGTTCCCTCCGGGACAGGGGGCGCATGGTGAACACTGAAGCTTTCTTT.

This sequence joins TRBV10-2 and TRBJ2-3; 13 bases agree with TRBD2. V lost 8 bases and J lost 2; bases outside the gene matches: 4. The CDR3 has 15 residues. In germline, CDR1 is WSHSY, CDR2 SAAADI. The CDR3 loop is CASEGLAGPTDTQYF. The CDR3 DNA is TGCGCCAGCGAGGGACTAGCGGGGCCCACAGATACGCAGTATTTT.

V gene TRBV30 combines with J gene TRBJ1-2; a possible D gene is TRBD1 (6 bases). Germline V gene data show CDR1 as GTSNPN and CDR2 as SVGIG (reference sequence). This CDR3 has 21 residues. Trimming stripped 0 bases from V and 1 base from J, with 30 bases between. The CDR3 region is CAWSVRIGGDGGAPINYGYTF. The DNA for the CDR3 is TGTGCCTGGAGTGTACGAATTGGAGGTGATGGGGGCGCCCCGATTAACTATGGCTACACCTTC.

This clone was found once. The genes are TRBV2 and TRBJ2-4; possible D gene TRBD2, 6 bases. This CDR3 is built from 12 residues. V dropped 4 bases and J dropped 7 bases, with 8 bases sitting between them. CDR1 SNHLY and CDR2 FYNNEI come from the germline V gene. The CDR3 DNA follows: TGTGCCAGCAGTGTGGCGGGGAACATTCAGTACTTC. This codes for CASSVAGNIQYF.

In DNA, the CDR3 is TGTGCCAGCAGCCCGCTTGCCGTGGAGGAGACCCAGTACTTC. Protein sequence: CASSPLAVEETQYF. V is TRBV14 and J is TRBJ2-5; no reliable D call. CDR1 and CDR2 (germline): SGHDN, FVKESK. The CDR3 covers 14 residues. V dropped 4 bases and J dropped 5 bases, with 14 bases sitting between them.

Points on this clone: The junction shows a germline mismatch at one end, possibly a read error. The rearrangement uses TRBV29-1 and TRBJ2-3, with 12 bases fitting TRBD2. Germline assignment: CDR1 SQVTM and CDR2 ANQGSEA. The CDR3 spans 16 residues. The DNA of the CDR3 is TGCAGCGCTGAAGCCCCTAGCGGGGGGGTGGCAGATACGCAGTATTTT. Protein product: CSAEAPSGGVADTQYF.

In DNA form, the CDR3 reads TGTGCCAGCAGCCCCGGGACAGGGACTCCCTACGAGCAGTACTTC. Amino acids: CASSPGTGTPYEQYF. This rearrangement joins TRBV5-8 to TRBJ2-5; 9 bases align to TRBD1. The J call may be mistaken, given a closer DNA end match to TRBJ2-7. Germline CDR1 and CDR2: SGHTS and YDEGEE. CDR3 length: 15 amino acids.

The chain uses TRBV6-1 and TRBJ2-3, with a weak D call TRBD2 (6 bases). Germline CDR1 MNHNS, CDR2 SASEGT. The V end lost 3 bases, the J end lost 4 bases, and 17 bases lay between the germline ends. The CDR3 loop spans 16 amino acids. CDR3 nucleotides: TGTGCCAGCAGTGATATATGGCCGCGGGGAGCAGATACGCAGTATTTT. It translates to CASSDIWPRGADTQYF.

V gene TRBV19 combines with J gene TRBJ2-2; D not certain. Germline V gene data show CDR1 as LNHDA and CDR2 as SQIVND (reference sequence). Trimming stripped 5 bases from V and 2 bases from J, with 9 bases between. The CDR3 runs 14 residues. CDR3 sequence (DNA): TGTGCCAGTAGTTCTAAGCTTAACACCGGGGAGCTGTTTTTT. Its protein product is CASSSKLNTGELFF.

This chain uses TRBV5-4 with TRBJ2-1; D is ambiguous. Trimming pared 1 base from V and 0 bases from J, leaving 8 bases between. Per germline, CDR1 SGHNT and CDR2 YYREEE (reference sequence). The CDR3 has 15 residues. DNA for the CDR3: TGTGCCAGCAGCTTGCGGTCTCTCTCCTACAATGAGCAGTTCTTC. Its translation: CASSLRSLSYNEQFF.

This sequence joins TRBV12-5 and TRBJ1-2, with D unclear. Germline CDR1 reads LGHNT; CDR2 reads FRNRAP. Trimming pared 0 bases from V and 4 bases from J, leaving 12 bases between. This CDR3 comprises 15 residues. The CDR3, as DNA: TGTGCTAGTGGTTTGGTACCCGGCGTCTTCTATGGCTACACCTTC. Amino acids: CASGLVPGVFYGYTF.

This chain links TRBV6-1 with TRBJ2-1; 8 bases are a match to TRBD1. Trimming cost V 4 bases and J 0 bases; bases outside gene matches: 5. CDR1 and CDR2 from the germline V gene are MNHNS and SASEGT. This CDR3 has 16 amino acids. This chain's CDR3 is CASSVAGGDSYNEQFF. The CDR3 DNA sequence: TGTGCCAGCAGTGTAGCAGGGGGCGACTCCTACAATGAGCAGTTCTTC.

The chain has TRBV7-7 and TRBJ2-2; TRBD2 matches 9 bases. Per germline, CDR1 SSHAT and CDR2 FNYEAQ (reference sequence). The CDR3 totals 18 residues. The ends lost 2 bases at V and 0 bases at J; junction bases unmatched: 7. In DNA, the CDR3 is TGTGCCAGCAGCTTAAGAGCTAGCGGGGCTGCGAACACCGGGGAGCTGTTTTTT. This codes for CASSLRASGAANTGELFF.

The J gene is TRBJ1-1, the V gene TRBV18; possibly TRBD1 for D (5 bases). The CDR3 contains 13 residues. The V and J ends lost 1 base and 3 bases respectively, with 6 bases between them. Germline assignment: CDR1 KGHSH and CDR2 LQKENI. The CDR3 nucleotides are TGTGCCAGCTCACCACAACAGGACACTGAAGCTTTCTTT. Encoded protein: CASSPQQDTEAFF.

Here the CDR3 DNA reads TGTGCCAGCAGCTGGGACTGGACCCATGATACGCAGTATTTT. Protein sequence: CASSWDWTHDTQYF. The J gene is TRBJ2-3, the V gene TRBV5-6; tentatively, D is TRBD2 (6 bases). CDR1 SGHDT and CDR2 YYEEEE come from the germline V gene. The V end was cut by 3 bases, the J end by 6 bases, with 14 bases between. This CDR3 region has 14 residues. Full variable domain (outside the CDR3, taken from reference TRBV5-6 and TRBJ2-3): DAGVTQSPTHLIKTRGQQVTLRCSPKSGHDTVSWYQQALGQGPQFIFQYYEEEERQRGNFPDRFSGHQFPNYSSELNVNALLLGDSALYLCASSWDWTHDTQYFGPGTRLTVL.